These 30 T cell receptor beta chains were all obtained from the same sample, sequenced in a study of blood T cell repertoires in COVID-19. Method: immunoSEQ multiplex PCR; TCRdb's copy keeps in-frame clones and lacks some. The repertoire holds approximately 91,000 clones, roughly nine tenths seen once, with roughly 4.3% in the top ten. The sequencing sample was made of peripheral blood. All receptors derive from a man aged 70 or older with acute or convalescent COVID-19.

The chain combines TRBV3-1 (or the pseudogene TRBV3-2) with TRBJ2-1; 8 nucleotides line up with TRBD1. Trimming removed 6 bases from V and 3 bases from J; junction bases left unmatched: 13. The CDR3 has 17 amino acids. Germline-derived CDR1 and CDR2 are LGHDT and YNNKEL (reference sequence). The CDR3 here is CASSLLRQGTLYNEQFF. CDR3 DNA: TGTGCCAGCAGTCTACTACGACAGGGGACTCTCTACAATGAGCAGTTCTTC.

This chain joins TRBV5-1 and TRBJ1-6; 7 bases fit TRBD1. This CDR3 is 14 amino acids long. The germline CDR1 and CDR2 sequences are SGHRS and YFSETQ. J gave up 7 bases and V 3 bases, and 4 bases lay outside the gene matches. CDR3 coding DNA: TGCGCCAGCAGCTCGACAGGGCGGAATTCACCCCTCCACTTT. Amino acid sequence: CASSSTGRNSPLHF.

V usage is TRBV5-1 and J usage is TRBJ2-2, with a weak D call TRBD2 (5 bases). This CDR3 region has 13 residues. CDR1 and CDR2 (germline): SGHRS, YFSETQ. V lost 5 bases, J lost 1 base, and 6 bases lay in between. This CDR3 is CASRLGNTGELFF. CDR3 DNA sequence: TGCGCCAGCAGACTAGGGAACACCGGGGAGCTGTTTTTT.

The rearrangement links TRBV7-2 to TRBJ1-2; 7 bases match TRBD1. Germline values: CDR1 SGHTA, CDR2 FQGNSA. The length of the CDR3 is 13 residues. V was pared by 5 bases and J by 8 bases, with 8 bases of the junction left unmatched. The CDR3 coding sequence is TGTGCCAGCAGCATACCAACAGGGGTCGGCTACACCTTC. It specifies CASSIPTGVGYTF.

The V call is TRBV10-3, the J call TRBJ2-3; a weak D match, TRBD1 (6 bases). This CDR3 has 14 residues. Germline lookup yields CDR1 ENHRY and CDR2 SYGVKD. With 3 bases removed from V and 2 bases from J, the gap between germline ends came to 9 bases. The CDR3 protein is CAISEKGDTDTQYF. The CDR3 DNA reads as TGTGCCATCAGTGAAAAGGGGGACACAGATACGCAGTATTTT.

V and J are TRBV5-1 and TRBJ2-2, with 7 nucleotides matching TRBD1. Germline V gene lookup returns CDR1 SGHRS and CDR2 YFSETQ. V shed 2 bases and J 6 bases; nucleotides not matched to a gene: 7. This CDR3 has 15 residues. CDR3 sequence reads: CASSLQGRGSGELFF. The CDR3 DNA reads as TGCGCCAGCAGCTTACAGGGGAGAGGGTCCGGGGAGCTGTTTTTT.

The rearrangement links TRBV3-1 (or the pseudogene TRBV3-2) to TRBJ2-7; 9 bases match TRBD1. There are 14 residues in the CDR3. CDR1 LGHDT and CDR2 YNNKEL come from the germline V gene (reference sequence). After removal of 5 bases from V and 5 bases from J, the junction contained 7 bases not matched to a gene. In DNA, the CDR3 is TGTGCCAGCAGCTCCCGGGACAGGGACCACGAGCAGTACTTC. The encoded protein is CASSSRDRDHEQYF.

This chain uses TRBV9 with TRBJ2-2, with TRBD1 as a possible D gene (6 bases). The germline gives CDR1 SGDLS, CDR2 YYNGEE. The CDR3 spans 16 residues. The V end lost 2 bases, the J end lost 3 bases, and 14 bases lay between the germline ends. Here the CDR3 DNA reads TGTGCCAGCAGCGTCGGACAGAGACCATACACCGGGGAGCTGTTTTTT. Translating gives CASSVGQRPYTGELFF.

The genes are TRBV30 and TRBJ2-7; no firm D call. The CDR3 totals 11 residues. V dropped 1 base and J dropped 6 bases, with 7 bases sitting between them. From germline, CDR1 is GTSNPN and CDR2 SVGIG (reference sequence). CDR3 bases: TGTGCCTGGAGTGCTAGTATCGAGCAGTACTTC. The encoded protein is CAWSASIEQYF.

The V call is TRBV5-1, the J call TRBJ2-1; possible D gene TRBD1, 5 bases. V was shortened by 0 bases and J by 5 bases, with 6 bases between the two germline ends. CDR3 length: 13 amino acids. CDR1 is SGHRS, CDR2 YFSETQ, per germline. This CDR3 is CASSLEQDNEQFF. The CDR3, as DNA: TGCGCCAGCAGCTTGGAACAGGACAATGAGCAGTTCTTC.

The chain recombines TRBV6-5 with TRBJ2-7, with 8 bases aligning to TRBD1. This CDR3 comprises 13 residues. The trim removed 6 bases at V and 5 bases at J, leaving 6 bases unmatched. CDR1 and CDR2 (germline): MNHEY, SVGAGI. In nucleotides, the CDR3 is TGTGCCAGCAGGGTGACAGGGGCCAACGAGCAGTACGTC. Protein sequence: CASRVTGANEQYV.

V and J are TRBV27 and TRBJ2-2; TRBD1 matches at 7 bases. The germline CDR1 and CDR2 sequences are MNHEY and SMNVEV (reference sequence). CDR3 size: 15 residues. J was trimmed by 1 base and V by 2 bases; bases with no gene match: 1. The chain's CDR3 is CASSLGQVNTGELFF. The DNA of the CDR3 is TGTGCCAGCAGTTTAGGACAGGTGAACACCGGGGAGCTGTTTTTT.

V gene TRBV28 combines with J gene TRBJ2-3; D ambiguous. The CDR3 consists of 15 residues. V was trimmed by 3 bases and J by 2 bases, leaving 12 bases between them. Looked up from germline, CDR1 is MDHEN and CDR2 is SYDVKM. The CDR3 protein is CASSLGQAYTDTQYF. CDR3 sequence (DNA): TGTGCCAGCAGTTTGGGCCAGGCCTACACAGATACGCAGTATTTT.

The genes are TRBV6-1 and TRBJ1-5, with no clear D. Germline-derived CDR1 and CDR2 are MNHNS and SASEGT. This CDR3 is built from 13 residues. Trimming pared 2 bases from V and 5 bases from J, leaving 7 bases between. The CDR3 is CASSEQSDQPQHF. Written as DNA, the CDR3 is TGTGCCAGCAGTGAACAAAGCGATCAGCCCCAGCATTTT.

This chain links TRBV28 with TRBJ1-2; possible D gene TRBD1, 5 bases. The CDR3 is 13 amino acids. From germline, CDR1 is MDHEN and CDR2 SYDVKM. V was clipped by 5 bases and J by 1 base, with 8 bases between them. CDR3 in DNA: TGTGCCAGCAGTCCGACAGTTAACTATGGCTACACCTTC. Translation: CASSPTVNYGYTF.

This clone was picked up one time. The V gene is TRBV20-1, the J gene TRBJ2-5; no definite D call. This CDR3 spans 11 amino acids. Germline-derived CDR1 and CDR2 are DFQATT and SNEGSKA (reference sequence). The V end was cut by 7 bases, the J end by 2 bases, with 8 bases between. The CDR3 DNA follows: TGCAGTGAACAGTTGCAAGAGACCCAGTACTTC. Encoded protein: CSEQLQETQYF.

The chain couples TRBV6-1 to TRBJ1-2; 7 bases line up with TRBD1. Looked up from germline, CDR1 is MNHNS and CDR2 is SASEGT. CDR3 length equals 16 residues. The junction had 12 bases not matched to a gene; V was cut back by 3 bases and J by 5 bases. The CDR3 reads CASSEGGRGPNYGYTF. CDR3 DNA: TGTGCCAGCAGTGAGGGTGGAAGGGGGCCCAATTATGGCTACACCTTC.

V usage is TRBV28 and J usage is TRBJ1-5; 11 nucleotides agree with TRBD1. Germline CDR1 MDHEN, CDR2 SYDVKM. CDR3 length: 16 amino acids. V lost 6 bases to trimming and J lost 5 bases; unmatched junction nucleotides: 9. CDR3 sequence (DNA): TGTGCCAGCAGCCCGGACAGGGGGCTCTTCCATCAGCCCCAGCATTTT. It yields the protein CASSPDRGLFHQPQHF.

This clone appeared a single time. The genes are TRBV28 and TRBJ1-2; D is undetermined. Deletions cut 3 bases from V and 3 bases from J, with 14 bases between. Germline loops: CDR1 MDHEN, CDR2 SYDVKM. There are 15 residues in the CDR3. The CDR3 coding sequence is TGTGCCAGCAGTTTGGACGGGTCGGAGGACTATGGCTACACCTTC. Residues: CASSLDGSEDYGYTF.

The rearrangement links TRBV5-4 to TRBJ2-1; 10 bases map to TRBD2. Germline V lookup: CDR1 SGHNT, CDR2 YYREEE (reference sequence). The ends lost 0 bases at V and 6 bases at J; junction bases unmatched: 3. The CDR3 runs to 15 residues. This chain's CDR3 is CASSLVLAGSNEQFF. The CDR3 DNA reads as TGTGCCAGCAGCTTGGTACTAGCGGGGTCCAATGAGCAGTTCTTC.

The J gene is TRBJ1-5, the V gene TRBV10-3; 10 bases line up with TRBD1. This CDR3 comprises 15 residues. The germline CDR1 and CDR2 sequences are ENHRY and SYGVKD. Losses at the gene ends were 4 bases for V and 3 bases for J; bases not matched to a gene: 3. The CDR3 DNA sequence: TGTGCCATCAGTGGGACAGGGGGTGACAATCAGCCCCAGCATTTT. This gives the protein CAISGTGGDNQPQHF.

This clone has only one observation. This chain connects TRBV5-1 to TRBJ2-3, with TRBD1 matching 7 bases. Germline lookup yields CDR1 SGHRS and CDR2 YFSETQ. The length of the CDR3 is 15 residues. Trimming cost V 0 bases and J 5 bases; bases outside gene matches: 6. Written as DNA, the CDR3 is TGCGCCAGCAGCTTGGATACAGGGGCGAAAGATACGCAGTATTTT. Translation gives CASSLDTGAKDTQYF.

The chain links TRBV19 to TRBJ2-2, with 11 bases aligning to TRBD2. This CDR3 is built from 16 residues. The germline CDR1 and CDR2 sequences are LNHDA and SQIVND (reference sequence). Trimming took 1 base from V and 7 from J; bases not matched to a gene: 5. The CDR3 spells CASSIGSGGADGELFF. As DNA, the CDR3 is TGTGCCAGTAGTATAGGTAGCGGGGGGGCCGACGGGGAGCTGTTTTTT.

The V call is TRBV21-1, the J call TRBJ2-5; the table assigns TRBD1, which was not confirmed against the DNA. TRBV21-1 is recorded as a pseudogene. This CDR3 region has 17 residues. CDR3 coding DNA: TGTGCCAGCAGCAAAGCGCTTTGGACAGCGAACCAAGAGACCCAGTACTTC. Protein product: CASSKALWTANQETQYF.

The rearrangement links TRBV18 to TRBJ2-2; 8 positions agree with TRBD1. Trimming removed 5 bases from V and 4 bases from J; junction bases left unmatched: 9. Looked up from germline, CDR1 is KGHSH and CDR2 is LQKENI. The CDR3 is 16 residues long. The DNA of the CDR3 is TGTGCCAGCTCAGCTCAACAGGGGGTTGTCACCGGGGAGCTGTTTTTT. This translates into CASSAQQGVVTGELFF.

The chain employs TRBV3-1 (or the pseudogene TRBV3-2) and TRBJ1-1; D may be TRBD1 (5 bases). V lost 0 bases to trimming and J lost 1 base, with 15 bases between them. The germline gives CDR1 LGHDT, CDR2 YNNKEL (reference sequence). The CDR3 is made up of 17 amino acids. The CDR3 nucleotides read TGTGCCAGCAGCCAAGACTCTCGGCGGGGCAGGAACACTGAAGCTTTCTTT. This translates into CASSQDSRRGRNTEAFF.

This clone was observed a few times. V usage is TRBV11-2 and J usage is TRBJ1-6; 7 positions match TRBD1. This CDR3 is built from 15 residues. The J segment lost 9 bases and the V segment lost 5 bases, leaving 10 bases of the junction unmatched. Germline values: CDR1 SGHAT, CDR2 FQNNGV. DNA of the CDR3: TGTGCCAGCAGCCCGTTGACAGGGAGTGGTTCACCCCTCCACTTT. Amino acids: CASSPLTGSGSPLHF.

V gene TRBV18 combines with J gene TRBJ1-4; 8 bases are a match to TRBD1. The germline gives CDR1 KGHSH, CDR2 LQKENI. This CDR3 spans 16 amino acids. V dropped 6 bases and J dropped 1; count of bases not matched to a gene: 7. The CDR3 is CASSQRQGRTNEKLFF. In nucleotides, the CDR3 is TGTGCCAGCTCCCAAAGACAGGGGAGAACTAATGAAAAACTGTTTTTT.

The rearrangement links TRBV9 to TRBJ2-2; D gene unclear. The germline V gene has CDR1 SGDLS and CDR2 YYNGEE. V was pared by 0 bases and J by 2 bases, with 8 bases between. The length of the CDR3 is 15 residues. The CDR3 protein is CASSVGPTNTGELFF. The CDR3 region has the DNA TGTGCCAGCAGCGTAGGGCCCACCAACACCGGGGAGCTGTTTTTT.

The gene calls are TRBV12-3 or TRBV12-4 and TRBJ1-1, with 8 bases identical to TRBD1. The CDR3 runs 12 residues. With V trimmed by 3 bases and J by 11 bases, 5 bases remained unmatched. DNA for the CDR3: TGTGCCAGCAGTTTCCAGGGGGCGATGGCTTTCTTT. It codes for CASSFQGAMAFF.